This T cell receptor (beta chain) is from a study of Tregs in tolerant kidney transplant recipients. General study findings and limits: Few patients were studied, so findings need validation in larger groups. Expanding Tregs on activated donor B cells appeared to best identify donor-specific TCRbeta clones. Biological reproducibility was not directly addressed, but technical replication error appeared minimal.

With 1 base clipped from V and 0 bases from J, the junction kept 9 bases outside the gene matches. Germline lookup yields CDR1 LNHNV and CDR2 YYDKDF (reference sequence). The CDR3 is made up of 19 amino acids. Generated by immunoSEQ multiplex PCR, the TCRdb table keeps only in-frame clones and is missing some. The table records under 300,000 clones, about 80% of them present only once. Thawed PBMCs were FACS-sorted into unstimulated CD4+CD25+CD127- regulatory T cells, CD4+CD25- non-regulatory cells, CD4 and CD8 cells. With respect to this clone: Its antigen is currently unknown.

The chain is built from TRBV15 and TRBJ1-5; TRBD1 matches at 10 bases. The sequencing input was CD4+ T cells from blood. This TCR derives from a human donor in good health. CDR3 sequence (DNA): TGTGCCACCAGCAGAGGCCGAGGACAGGGGGTCCGTAGCAATCAGCCCCAGCATTTT. Its protein product is CATSRGRGQGVRSNQPQHF. Drawing the rest from reference TRBV15 and TRBJ1-5, the complete variable domain is DAMVIQNPRYQVTQFGKPVTLSCSQTLNHNVMYWYQQKSSQAPKLLFHYYDKDFNNEADTPDNFQSRRPNTSFCFLDIRSPGLGDTAMYLCATSRGRGQGVRSNQPQHFGDGTRLSIL.